The subject of this entry is one T cell receptor beta chain. The antigen is undetermined. This sample was included in a study of blood T cells in healthy people across ages. Study-wide findings and caveats: Older age went with lower TCR beta diversity per million T cells, in a roughly linear way.

Germline-derived CDR1 and CDR2 are SEHNR and FQNEAQ (reference sequence). The CDR3 is made up of 16 amino acids. A second about 6 to 12 cycle PCR used barcoded and J-beta primers. One entry per CDR3 protein results from TCRdb running MiXCR on the 5' RACE reads. Among more than 450,000 distinct CDR3 sequences listed, 27% were seen once. In addition, the sample was reused for a study of T cells of mothers and their children. That investigation notes: The donor cohort consisted of three healthy Caucasian mothers and their six children. Similar thymic selection effects on TCR recombination output appear in pairs, both related and unrelated.

The chain is built from TRBV7-9 and TRBJ2-7, with 7 nucleotides matching TRBD2. The tail of the sequence fits TRBJ2-1 better, so the J call may be wrong. The TCR sequence derives from a boy aged 2-9 years in good health. Sequencing used blood. In nucleotides, the CDR3 is TGTGCCAGCAGCTTAGCGACTAGCAGGCATTACAATGAGCAGTTCTTC. Translating gives CASSLATSRHYNEQFF.